One and the same sample provided the 5 T cell receptor beta chains below, sequenced in a study of CD8 T cells in Susac syndrome. Reverse transcription of roughly 0.5 to 1 ug RNA was carried out with random hexamers. TCRdb fed the immunoSEQ multiplex PCR reads into MiXCR, producing one record per CDR3 protein. The sample records 120,000 or so distinct CDR3 sequences, 90% to 95% being singletons. The sequencing sample was made of CD4+ T cells from PBMCs. These receptors all come from a human donor with multiple sclerosis.

The sample holds one count of this clonotype. This chain uses TRBV5-4 with TRBJ2-3, with 10 bases identical to TRBD2. The germline V gene encodes CDR1 SGHNT and CDR2 YYREEE (reference sequence). This CDR3 region has 15 residues. V gave up 4 bases and J gave up 4 bases; unmatched junction bases: 6. CDR3 DNA sequence: TGTGCCAGCAGCCCCGGGACTAGCGACCCAGATACGCAGTATTTT. Its protein product is CASSPGTSDPDTQYF.

The chain joins TRBV28 to TRBJ1-2; D not certain. V was cut by 2 bases and J by 5 bases, with 12 bases left in between. CDR3 length: 14 residues. Germline-derived CDR1 and CDR2 are MDHEN and SYDVKM. The CDR3 region has the DNA TGTGCCAGCAGTTTAGAGGTTGGTGGTTATGGCTACACCTTC. Its translation: CASSLEVGGYGYTF.

The chain has TRBV30 and TRBJ2-1, with TRBD2 identical over 7 bases. This CDR3 has 13 amino acids. Germline values: CDR1 GTSNPN, CDR2 SVGIG (reference sequence). V gave up 8 bases and J gave up 4 bases; unmatched junction bases: 8. In DNA, the CDR3 is TGTGCCCGGTCGGGAGGAGGATACAATGAGCAGTTCTTC. It specifies CARSGGGYNEQFF. Full variable domain (outside the CDR3, taken from reference TRBV30 and TRBJ2-1): SQTIHQWPATLVQPVGSPLSLECTVEGTSNPNLYWYRQAAGRGLQLLFYSVGIGQISSEVPQNLSASRPQDRQFILSSKKLLLSDSGFYLCARSGGGYNEQFFGPGTRLTVL.

V is TRBV2 and J is TRBJ1-5; 11 bases match TRBD1. V trimming: 2 bases; J trimming: 6 bases; junction bases outside the gene matches: 3. CDR3 length equals 15 residues. Germline assignment: CDR1 SNHLY and CDR2 FYNNEI. The CDR3 spells CASSEWDRGFQPQHF. The DNA of the CDR3 is TGTGCCAGCAGTGAATGGGACAGGGGGTTTCAGCCCCAGCATTTT.

The J gene is TRBJ2-2, the V gene TRBV6-5, with D hard to call. This CDR3 contains 15 residues. The V gene's germline CDR1 is MNHEY and CDR2 SVGAGI. Trimming pared 0 bases from V and 4 bases from J, leaving 9 bases between. The CDR3, as DNA: TGTGCCAGCAGTTACTCCGGGTCGGGCACCGGGGAGCTGTTTTTT. Its translation: CASSYSGSGTGELFF.